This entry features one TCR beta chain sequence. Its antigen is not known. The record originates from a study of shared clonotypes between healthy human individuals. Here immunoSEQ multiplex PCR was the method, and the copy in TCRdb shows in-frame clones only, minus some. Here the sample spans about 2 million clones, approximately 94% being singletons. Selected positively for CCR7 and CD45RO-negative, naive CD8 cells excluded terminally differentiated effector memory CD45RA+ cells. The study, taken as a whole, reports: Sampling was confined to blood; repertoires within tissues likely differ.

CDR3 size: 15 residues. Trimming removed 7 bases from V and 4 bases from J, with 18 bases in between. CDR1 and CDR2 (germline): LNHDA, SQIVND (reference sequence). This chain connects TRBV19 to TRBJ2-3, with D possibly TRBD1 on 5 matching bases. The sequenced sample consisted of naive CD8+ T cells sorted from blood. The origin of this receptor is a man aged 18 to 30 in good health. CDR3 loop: CASKEISGSADTQYF. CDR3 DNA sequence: TGTGCCAGTAAAGAAATCTCAGGGTCTGCAGATACGCAGTATTTT.